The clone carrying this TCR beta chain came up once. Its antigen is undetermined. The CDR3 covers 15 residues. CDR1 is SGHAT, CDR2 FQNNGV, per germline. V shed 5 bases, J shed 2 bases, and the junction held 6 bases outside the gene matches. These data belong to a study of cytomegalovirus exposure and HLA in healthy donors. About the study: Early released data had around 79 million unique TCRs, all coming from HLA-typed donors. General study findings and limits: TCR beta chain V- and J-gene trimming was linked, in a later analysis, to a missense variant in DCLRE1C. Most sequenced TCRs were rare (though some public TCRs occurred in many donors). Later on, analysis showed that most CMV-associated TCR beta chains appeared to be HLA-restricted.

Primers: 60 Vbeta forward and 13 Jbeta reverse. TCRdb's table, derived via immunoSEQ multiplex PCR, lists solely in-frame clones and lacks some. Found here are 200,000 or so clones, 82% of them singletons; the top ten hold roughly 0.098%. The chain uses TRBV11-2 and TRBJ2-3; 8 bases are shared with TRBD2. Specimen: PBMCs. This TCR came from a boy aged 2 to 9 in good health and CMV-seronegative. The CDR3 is CASSPRGGFTDTQYF. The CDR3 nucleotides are TGTGCCAGCAGCCCCCGGGGGGGCTTCACAGATACGCAGTATTTT.